The 6 T cell receptor beta chains in this list originate from one sample, sequenced in a study of shared clonotypes between healthy human individuals. This table comes from immunoSEQ multiplex PCR, and its TCRdb copy is limited to in-frame clones, with some not included. Altogether a few million clones are present, 93% being singletons, with the ten largest covering around 1.7%. The naive CD8 fraction comprised CD45RO-negative cells positively selected for CCR7 and excluded terminally differentiated effector memory CD45RA+ cells. Sequences were obtained from naive CD8+ T cells from PBMCs. Every receptor here comes from a young man in good health. Some clones in this sample may be carry-over from other donors' samples.

This chain connects TRBV28 to TRBJ2-7; D remains ambiguous. From germline, CDR1 is MDHEN and CDR2 SYDVKM. CDR3 length: 13 amino acids. The germline V and J ends were trimmed by 5 bases and 0 bases, with 8 bases remaining between them. This CDR3 reads CASSDGASYEQYF. CDR3 nucleotides: TGTGCCAGCAGTGACGGAGCCTCCTACGAGCAGTACTTC.

V gene TRBV5-6 combines with J gene TRBJ1-4; 7 bases align to TRBD1. The J segment lost 8 bases and the V segment lost 3 bases, leaving 4 bases of the junction unmatched. The germline V gene encodes CDR1 SGHDT and CDR2 YYEEEE. The CDR3 covers 13 residues. CDR3 sequence: CASSWGTDEKLFF. The DNA for the CDR3 is TGTGCCAGCAGCTGGGGGACAGACGAAAAACTGTTTTTT.

V is TRBV19 and J is TRBJ2-7; D unclear. The germline V and J ends were trimmed by 5 bases and 0 bases, with 8 bases remaining between them. Germline V gives CDR1 LNHDA, CDR2 SQIVND (reference sequence). The CDR3 loop spans 13 amino acids. The CDR3 nucleotides are TGTGCCAGTAGTCGAAGGGACTCCTACGAGCAGTACTTC. Protein: CASSRRDSYEQYF.

To note about this clone: Other DNA sequences in this specimen translate into the identical CDR3. The genes are TRBV6-5 and TRBJ2-7; D is perhaps TRBD2 (5 bases). Germline V gene lookup returns CDR1 MNHEY and CDR2 SVGAGI. The CDR3 is 13 amino acids. V lost 0 bases and J 3 bases, leaving 6 bases between the germline ends. CDR3 coding DNA: TGTGCCAGCAGTTACTCAACTAGCTACGAGCAGTACTTC. Translating it yields CASSYSTSYEQYF.

The chain carries TRBV30 and TRBJ2-1; 10 nucleotides align to TRBD1. CDR1 and CDR2 (germline): GTSNPN, SVGIG (reference sequence). This CDR3 is built from 14 residues. V shed 0 bases, J shed 8 bases, and the junction held 4 bases outside the gene matches. The CDR3 nucleotides are TGTGCCTGGAGTGTAGGGACAGGGGATGATGAGCAGTTCTTC. This translates into CAWSVGTGDDEQFF.

This chain's CDR3 is CASSPGGGTQYF. The CDR3 nucleotides read TGTGCCAGCAGCCCAGGGGGGGGAACGCAGTATTTT. This chain connects TRBV5-6 to TRBJ2-3, with D perhaps TRBD1 or TRBD2 (7 bases each). The CDR3 is 12 amino acids. Germline V CDR1 and CDR2: SGHDT, YYEEEE. V lost 4 bases and J lost 9, with 12 bases in between. The variable domain in full, completed from reference TRBV5-6 and TRBJ2-3, reads DAGVTQSPTHLIKTRGQQVTLRCSPKSGHDTVSWYQQALGQGPQFIFQYYEEEERQRGNFPDRFSGHQFPNYSSELNVNALLLGDSALYLCASSPGGGTQYFGPGTRLTVL.